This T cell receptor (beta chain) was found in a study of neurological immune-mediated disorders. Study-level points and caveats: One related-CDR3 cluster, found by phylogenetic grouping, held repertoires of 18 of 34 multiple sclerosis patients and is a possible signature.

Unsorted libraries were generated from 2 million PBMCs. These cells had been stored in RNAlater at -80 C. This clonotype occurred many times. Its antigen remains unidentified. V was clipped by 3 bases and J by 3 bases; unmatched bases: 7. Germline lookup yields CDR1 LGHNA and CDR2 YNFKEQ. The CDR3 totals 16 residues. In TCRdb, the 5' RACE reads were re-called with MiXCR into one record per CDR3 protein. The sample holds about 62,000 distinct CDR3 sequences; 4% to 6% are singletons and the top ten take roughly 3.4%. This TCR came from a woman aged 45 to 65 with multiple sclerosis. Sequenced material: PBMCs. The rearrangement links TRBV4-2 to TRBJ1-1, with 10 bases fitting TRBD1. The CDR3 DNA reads TGTGCCAGCAGCCAGACTTTTGGGACAGGGGACACTGAAGCTTTCTTT. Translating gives CASSQTFGTGDTEAFF.